Below, one T cell receptor beta chain is given with its context. The antigen is unknown. The data belong to a study of T cell responses to AZD1222 COVID-19 vaccine. General study points: Vaccine-related CD4 TCRs covered spike, predominating at 160-218 and 743-854. Receipt of two AZD1222 doses was followed by a rise in Spike-specific TCR breadth and depth. The sample set comprised mostly white British donors with more females, and clonal diversity was possibly underestimated. Reportedly, close to half of spike-specific TCRs are directed against unmutated variant regions.

Generated by immunoSEQ multiplex PCR, the TCRdb table keeps only in-frame clones and is missing some. The profile shows 100,000 to 150,000 clones, around nine tenths of them singletons. CDR1 and CDR2 (germline): LNHDA, SQIVND (reference sequence). V dropped 5 bases and J dropped 7 bases, with 20 bases sitting between them. The CDR3 runs 16 residues. Sequencing was performed on peripheral blood, taken on day 0 of AZD1222 vaccination. This chain joins TRBV19 and TRBJ1-4; possibly TRBD1 for D (5 bases). The receptor was isolated from an adult in good health. The CDR3 nucleotides are TGTGCCAGTAGTGCATTATGGGGGTTTGAAAGTGAAAAACTGTTTTTT. Amino acid sequence: CASSALWGFESEKLFF. The variable domain in full, with the rest retrieved from reference TRBV19 and TRBJ1-4, is DGGITQSPKYLFRKEGQNVTLSCEQNLNHDAMYWYRQDPGQGLRLIYYSQIVNDFQKGDIAEGYSVSREKKESFPLTVTSAQKNPTAFYLCASSALWGFESEKLFFGSGTQLSVL.